These T cell receptor beta chains were read from a single sample in a study of blood T cells in healthy people across ages. TCRdb called the 5' RACE reads again in MiXCR, with one record for every CDR3 protein. The top ten clones hold 6.5% to 8.5% of a sample with over a million distinct CDR3 sequences, around 59% of them seen once. The sample was blood. The receptors were sampled from a man between 18 and 29 years old in good health. CDR3s include the opening cysteine and the closing phenylalanine or tryptophan. D genes are given only for firm matches. Not every row has a clone size; where given, it reads once, few, many or a size class.

V gene,clone size,D gene,J gene,CDR3 protein,CDR3 DNA
TRBV3-1,-,TRBD1,TRBJ1-2,CASSQGQGEQHGYTF,TGTGCCAGCAGCCAAGGACAGGGGGAGCAACATGGCTACACCTTC
TRBV7-6,-,TRBD2,TRBJ2-7,CASSLEDSGGGSGEQYF,TGTGCCAGCAGCTTAGAGGACAGCGGGGGAGGCTCGGGCGAGCAGTACTTC
TRBV11-1,-,-,TRBJ2-7,CASSNRDTLRGEQYF,TGTGCCAGCAGCAACCGGGACACTTTGAGAGGCGAGCAGTACTTC
TRBV20-1,-,TRBD2,TRBJ2-5,CSAKRGVQETQYF,TGCAGTGCTAAACGGGGGGTCCAAGAGACCCAGTACTTC
TRBV15,few,-,TRBJ2-1,CATSTGGRSYNEQFF,TGTGCCACCAGCACTGGGGGGAGGTCCTACAATGAGCAGTTCTTC
TRBV28,-,-,TRBJ2-6,CASSLLDHPGANVLTF,TGTGCCAGCAGTTTGTTGGACCATCCTGGGGCCAACGTCCTGACTTTC
TRBV12-3/TRBV12-4,few,-,TRBJ2-1,CASSVAGPGNEQFF,TGTGCCAGCAGTGTGGCGGGACCTGGCAATGAGCAGTTCTTC
TRBV6-5,-,-,TRBJ2-3,CASSRGPGSTDTQYF,TGTGCCAGCAGTAGAGGCCCGGGGTCTACAGATACGCAGTATTTT
TRBV27,few,-,TRBJ2-3,CASTQGGATDTQYF,TGTGCCAGCACCCAAGGAGGGGCGACAGATACGCAGTATTTT
TRBV7-6,once,TRBD2,TRBJ2-1,CASSMSALADLDEQFF,TGTGCCAGCAGCATGAGCGCACTAGCGGACCTAGATGAGCAGTTCTTC
TRBV29-1,-,TRBD2,TRBJ2-7,CRVEREGRYEQYF,TGCCGCGTTGAGCGGGAGGGCCGCTACGAGCAGTACTTC
TRBV7-2,-,-,TRBJ2-5,CASSHGGHQETQYF,TGTGCCAGCAGCCATGGGGGGCACCAAGAGACCCAGTACTTC
TRBV29-1,-,-,TRBJ1-2,CSVDGGWGGYTF,TGCAGCGTTGATGGGGGCTGGGGCGGCTACACCTTC
TRBV29-1,-,TRBD1,TRBJ2-1,CSEGGPDRANEQFF,TGCAGCGAGGGGGGTCCGGACAGGGCGAATGAGCAGTTCTTC
TRBV6-5,-,-,TRBJ1-1,CASSSRASRTEAFF,TGTGCCAGCAGTTCTAGGGCTTCGAGAACTGAAGCTTTCTTT
TRBV6-5,-,-,TRBJ1-1,CASSYTAGNTEAFF,TGTGCCAGCAGTTACACGGCAGGGAACACTGAAGCTTTCTTT
TRBV12-3/TRBV12-4,few,-,TRBJ1-1,CASSPFGGNTEAFF,TGTGCCAGCAGTCCTTTCGGAGGGAACACTGAAGCTTTCTTT
TRBV30,-,TRBD1,TRBJ1-6,CAWAGQGDSPLHF,TGTGCCTGGGCTGGACAGGGTGATTCACCCCTCCACTTT
TRBV20-1,-,-,TRBJ1-4,CSARPPGVGEKLFF,TGCAGTGCCCGGCCCCCGGGAGTGGGCGAAAAACTGTTTTTT
TRBV29-1,few,-,TRBJ2-1,CSVEGQVYNEQFF,TGCAGCGTTGAGGGGCAGGTCTACAATGAGCAGTTCTTC
TRBV20-1,few,-,TRBJ1-2,CSASRGDNYGYTF,TGCAGTGCCTCTCGCGGCGACAACTATGGCTACACCTTC
TRBV20-1,-,TRBD1,TRBJ2-1,CSARGTGESLPYNEQFF,TGCAGTGCTAGAGGGACAGGGGAAAGCTTGCCCTACAATGAGCAGTTCTTC
TRBV7-2,-,-,TRBJ1-1,CASSTQGSGLEAFF,TGTGCCAGCAGCACTCAGGGGTCAGGGCTTGAAGCTTTCTTT
TRBV3-1,-,TRBD2,TRBJ2-7,CASSPSGRAVYEQYF,TGTGCCAGCAGCCCTAGCGGGAGGGCCGTCTACGAGCAGTACTTC
TRBV29-1,-,TRBD1,TRBJ1-2,CSVEDPGQGNYGYTF,TGCAGCGTTGAAGACCCGGGACAGGGGAACTATGGCTACACCTTC
TRBV7-6,-,-,TRBJ1-6,CASSRRGYRADNSPLHF,TGTGCCAGCAGCAGACGGGGCTACAGGGCCGATAATTCACCCCTCCACTTT
TRBV6-5,-,-,TRBJ2-7,CASRSDSLEQYF,TGTGCCAGCAGATCAGACTCTCTCGAGCAGTACTTC
TRBV7-2,-,-,TRBJ2-3,CASSPRVGGARADTQYF,TGTGCCAGCAGCCCTCGTGTGGGCGGGGCGCGCGCAGATACGCAGTATTTT
TRBV15,-,-,TRBJ2-5,CATSTRPAQETQYF,TGTGCCACCAGCACCAGACCCGCCCAAGAGACCCAGTACTTC
TRBV28,-,-,TRBJ2-7,CASSPGAVSSYEQYF,TGTGCCAGCAGCCCCGGGGCAGTCAGCTCCTACGAGCAGTACTTC
TRBV20-1,-,-,TRBJ2-1,CSARLTRNEQFF,TGCAGTGCTAGACTCACGAGGAATGAGCAGTTCTTC
TRBV9,-,-,TRBJ1-5,CASSVDEATPWPQHF,TGTGCCAGCAGCGTAGATGAGGCGACACCCTGGCCCCAGCATTTT
TRBV25-1,few,-,TRBJ1-2,CASRGDGLTYGYTF,TGTGCCAGCAGGGGGGACGGACTCACGTATGGCTACACCTTC
TRBV3-1,few,-,TRBJ2-7,CASSQDPRWSSYEQYF,TGTGCCAGCAGCCAAGATCCACGGTGGAGCTCCTACGAGCAGTACTTC
TRBV5-6,-,-,TRBJ1-2,CASSLDRAGAPNYGYTF,TGTGCCAGCAGCTTGGATCGGGCCGGCGCCCCTAACTATGGCTACACCTTC
TRBV7-9,-,-,TRBJ2-3,CASRPGSGPSTDTQYF,TGTGCCAGCAGACCTGGAAGCGGACCTAGCACAGATACGCAGTATTTT
TRBV9,-,TRBD1,TRBJ1-2,CTSSVGTGDYYGYTF,TGTACCAGCAGCGTAGGAACAGGGGACTACTATGGCTACACCTTC
TRBV29-1,-,-,TRBJ1-1,CSAGQPPTEAFF,TGCAGCGCCGGACAGCCCCCAACTGAAGCTTTCTTT
TRBV5-6,-,TRBD1,TRBJ1-1,CASSLGDRGILTEAFF,TGTGCCAGCAGCTTGGGGGACAGGGGTATTCTGACTGAAGCTTTCTTT
TRBV6-6,-,TRBD1,TRBJ1-5,CATQRGQVDQPQHF,TGTGCCACCCAAAGGGGACAGGTTGACCAGCCCCAGCATTTT
TRBV6-1,-,-,TRBJ2-7,CASSEVSPYEQYF,TGTGCCAGCAGTGAAGTCAGTCCCTACGAGCAGTACTTC
TRBV5-1,many,-,TRBJ2-7,CASSLNSYEQYF,TGTGCCAGCAGCTTAAACTCCTACGAGCAGTACTTC
TRBV7-9,-,TRBD2,TRBJ2-1,CASSDILAGGPDRSYNEQFF,TGTGCCAGCAGCGATATACTAGCGGGAGGGCCTGACCGTTCCTACAATGAGCAGTTCTTC
TRBV29-1,-,TRBD1,TRBJ2-5,CSVDMGQAQETQYF,TGCAGCGTTGATATGGGACAGGCCCAAGAGACCCAGTACTTC